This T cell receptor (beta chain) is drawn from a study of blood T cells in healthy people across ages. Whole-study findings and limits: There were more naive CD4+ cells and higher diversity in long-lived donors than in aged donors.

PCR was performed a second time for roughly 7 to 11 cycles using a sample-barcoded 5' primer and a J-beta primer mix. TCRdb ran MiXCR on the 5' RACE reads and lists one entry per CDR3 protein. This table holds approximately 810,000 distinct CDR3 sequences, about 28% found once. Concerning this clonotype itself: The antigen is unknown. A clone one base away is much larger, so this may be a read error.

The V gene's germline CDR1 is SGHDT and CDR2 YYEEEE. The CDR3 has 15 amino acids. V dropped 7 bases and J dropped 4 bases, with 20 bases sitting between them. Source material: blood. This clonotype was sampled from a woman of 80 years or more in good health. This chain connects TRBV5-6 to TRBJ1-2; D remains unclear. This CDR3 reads CASDRIDWEFYGYTF. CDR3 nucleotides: TGTGCCAGCGACCGCATTGACTGGGAATTCTATGGCTACACCTTC. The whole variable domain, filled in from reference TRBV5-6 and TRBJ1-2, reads DAGVTQSPTHLIKTRGQQVTLRCSPKSGHDTVSWYQQALGQGPQFIFQYYEEEERQRGNFPDRFSGHQFPNYSSELNVNALLLGDSALYLCASDRIDWEFYGYTFGSGTRLTVV.